The 15 T cell receptor beta chains reported below all come from one sample, sequenced in a study of T cell repertoires in cytomegalovirus infection. One entry per CDR3 protein results from TCRdb running MiXCR on the reads. The sample includes under 300,000 distinct CDR3 sequences, over 15% of them seen just once. The sequencing input was CD8+ T cells from PBMCs. The receptors were sampled from a human donor in good health (CMV status not recorded). Some clones in this sample may be carry-over from other donors' samples.

The sample holds many counts of this clonotype. J is TRBJ2-3 and V is TRBV18; TRBD1 matches at 7 bases. The CDR3 length is 15 residues. V shed 6 bases and J 2 bases; nucleotides not matched to a gene: 8. Germline-derived CDR1 and CDR2 are KGHSH and LQKENI. CDR3 DNA sequence: TGTGCCAGCTCGCCGAAGGGACAGACCACAGATACGCAGTATTTT. Translated, it gives CASSPKGQTTDTQYF.

This clonotype was seen at least ten times. The V gene is TRBV7-2, the J gene TRBJ1-2, with D perhaps TRBD1 (6 bases). The CDR3 has 17 amino acids. CDR1 and CDR2 (germline): SGHTA, FQGNSA. V was pared by 6 bases and J by 3 bases, with 23 bases between. DNA of the CDR3: TGTGCCAGCAGGGGGTGGGGGGCGGCGAAGGGTGACTATGGCTACACCTTC. This sequence encodes CASRGWGAAKGDYGYTF.

This clonotype was detected many times. This chain uses TRBV7-9 with TRBJ1-6, with D unclear. Germline values: CDR1 SEHNR, CDR2 FQNEAQ (reference sequence). CDR3 length: 17 amino acids. V lost 5 bases to trimming and J lost 0 bases, with 14 bases between them. DNA of the CDR3: TGTGCCAGCAGCCTCGGATCTGAGAGCTCCTATAATTCACCCCTCCACTTT. This encodes CASSLGSESSYNSPLHF.

This clonotype has a handful of counts. The chain recombines TRBV6-6 with TRBJ1-1; D is possibly TRBD1 (5 bases). V was pared by 5 bases and J by 5 bases, with 18 bases between. Germline CDR1 MNHNY, CDR2 SVGAGI (reference sequence). CDR3 length: 15 residues. CDR3 residues: CASSGGGSFATEAFF. For the CDR3, the DNA is TGTGCCAGCAGTGGTGGGGGAAGTTTTGCGACTGAAGCTTTCTTT.

This clonotype was found a few times. The gene calls are TRBV5-6 and TRBJ2-2; possible D gene TRBD1, 5 bases. The CDR3 totals 16 residues. Per the germline V gene, CDR1 is SGHDT and CDR2 is YYEEEE. Trimming stripped 0 bases from V and 8 bases from J, with 17 bases between. CDR3 DNA: TGTGCCAGCAGCTTGGGGGAAGGGGTCCTCATTGGGGAGCTGTTTTTT. This translates into CASSLGEGVLIGELFF.

This clonotype was detected ten times or more. The CDR3 spells CASLGQSDTQYF. CDR3 DNA: TGTGCCTCACTTGGACAGTCGGATACGCAGTATTTT. The chain is built from TRBV12-3 or TRBV12-4 and TRBJ2-3; D may be TRBD1 (6 bases). The CDR3 loop spans 12 amino acids. Deletions cut 11 bases from V and 6 bases from J, with 15 bases between.

This clonotype was found many times. The chain carries TRBV6-2 or TRBV6-3 and TRBJ1-1; D uncertain. Trimming took off 6 bases at V and 1 base at J, with 9 bases between the two ends. The CDR3 has 13 amino acids. Germline CDR1 is MNHEY and CDR2 is SVGEGT. DNA of the CDR3: TGTGCCAGCAGGGACCAGAGGAACACTGAAGCTTTCTTT. Residues: CASRDQRNTEAFF.

This clonotype was seen only once. The genes are TRBV24-1 and TRBJ2-2; TRBD1 is a possible D gene (6 bases). The germline gives CDR1 KGHDR, CDR2 SFDVKD. CDR3 length: 14 residues. V was trimmed by 4 bases and J by 6 bases, leaving 11 bases between them. The CDR3 DNA reads as TGTGCCACCAGTGACAAACAGGGTCCCGGGGAGCTGTTTTTT. Translating it yields CATSDKQGPGELFF.

CDR3 protein: CSVEGPRSSYNEQFF. DNA for the CDR3: TGCAGCGTCGAGGGACCGCGGAGCTCCTACAATGAGCAGTTCTTC. V is TRBV29-1 and J is TRBJ2-1, with D possibly being TRBD1 or TRBD2 (5 bases each). The germline V and J ends were trimmed by 6 bases and 0 bases, with 15 bases remaining between them. Per germline, CDR1 SQVTM and CDR2 ANQGSEA. This CDR3 is 15 amino acids long.

At least ten counts were recorded for this clonotype. The gene calls are TRBV6-6 and TRBJ2-3; 8 nucleotides line up with TRBD2. The CDR3 consists of 16 residues. Germline values: CDR1 MNHNY, CDR2 SVGAGI (reference sequence). After removal of 0 bases from V and 4 bases from J, the junction contained 6 bases not matched to a gene. This CDR3 is CASSYSISGGADTQYF. Here the CDR3 DNA reads TGTGCCAGCAGTTACTCGATCAGCGGGGGCGCAGATACGCAGTATTTT.

The V and J genes are TRBV4-3 and TRBJ1-2; 7 bases agree with TRBD1. Trimming took 2 bases from V and 0 from J; bases not matched to a gene: 9. Germline CDR1 reads LGHNA; CDR2 reads YSLEER. There are 17 residues in the CDR3. The CDR3 here is CASSQSRTGYSNYGYTF. CDR3 DNA: TGCGCCAGCAGCCAAAGCCGGACAGGCTACTCTAACTATGGCTACACCTTC.

V gene TRBV6-5 combines with J gene TRBJ2-7; D remains unclear. V was shortened by 6 bases and J by 1 base, with 10 bases between the two germline ends. This CDR3 spans 13 amino acids. Germline V lookup: CDR1 MNHEY, CDR2 SVGAGI. For the CDR3, the DNA is TGTGCCAGCAGGGAATTGGGATCCTACGAGCAGTACTTC. Translated: CASRELGSYEQYF.

In its sample, this clonotype was seen many times. The rearrangement links TRBV11-2 to TRBJ2-7; 9 bases line up with TRBD2. CDR1 is SGHAT, CDR2 FQNNGV, per germline. CDR3 length: 16 residues. Trimming cost V 2 bases and J 2 bases; bases outside gene matches: 7. The CDR3 loop reads CASSLSSGVNPYEQYF. The CDR3 bases are TGTGCCAGCAGCTTATCTAGCGGGGTAAACCCCTACGAGCAGTACTTC.

At least ten counts were recorded for this clonotype. V is TRBV13 and J is TRBJ1-2, with D possibly being TRBD1 (5 bases). The V gene lost 2 bases and the J gene lost 4 bases, with 11 bases spanning the gap. CDR1 and CDR2 (germline): PRHDT, FYEKMQ (reference sequence). The CDR3 totals 14 residues. Here the CDR3 reads CASSLQTELYGYTF. The CDR3 DNA reads TGTGCCAGCAGCTTACAGACAGAACTCTATGGCTACACCTTC.

This clonotype was recorded many times. The rearrangement joins TRBV7-9 to TRBJ2-7; TRBD1 is a possible D gene (5 bases). CDR3 size: 16 residues. Between the trimmed V and J ends, which lost 4 bases and 1 base, there was a span of 17 bases. Per the germline V gene, CDR1 is SEHNR and CDR2 is FQNEAQ (reference sequence). CDR3 residues: CASSSGNQGFSYEQYF. The CDR3 bases are TGTGCCAGCAGCTCCGGCAACCAGGGATTTTCCTACGAGCAGTACTTC. The full variable domain, with the rest looked up from reference TRBV7-9 and TRBJ2-7, is DTGVSQNPRHKITKRGQNVTFRCDPISEHNRLYWYRQTLGQGPEFLTYFQNEAQLEKSRLLSDRFSAERPKGSFSTLEIQRTEQGDSAMYLCASSSGNQGFSYEQYFGPGTRLTVT.